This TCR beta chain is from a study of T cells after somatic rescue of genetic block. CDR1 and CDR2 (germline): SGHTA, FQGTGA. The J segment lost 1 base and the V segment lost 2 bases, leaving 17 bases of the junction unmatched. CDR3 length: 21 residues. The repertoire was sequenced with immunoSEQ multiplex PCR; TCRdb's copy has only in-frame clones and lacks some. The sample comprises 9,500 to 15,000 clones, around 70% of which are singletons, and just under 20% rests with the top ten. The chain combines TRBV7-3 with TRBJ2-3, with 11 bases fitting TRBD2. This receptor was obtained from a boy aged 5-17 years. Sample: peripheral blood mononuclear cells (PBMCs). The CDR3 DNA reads TGTGCCAGCAGCTTAGCCCTCCCAATACGACTAGCGGGGCCCCGCACAGATACGCAGTATTTT. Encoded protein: CASSLALPIRLAGPRTDTQYF.